Listed here are 21 T cell receptor beta chains from one sample, sequenced in a study of T cell responses to AZD1222 COVID-19 vaccine. Repertoires were generated with immunoSEQ multiplex PCR, while TCRdb's copy carries only in-frame clones and drops some. The sample consists of 150,000 to 200,000 clones, around nine tenths of them appearing once. The input for sequencing was peripheral blood, taken 28 days after the second AZD1222 dose. These receptors were taken from an adult who received the AZD1222 COVID-19 vaccine.

In its sample, this clone was seen a few times. The genes are TRBV5-6 and TRBJ1-2; D is unclear. There are 13 residues in the CDR3. V lost 1 base to trimming and J lost 3 bases, with 7 bases between them. Germline V gene lookup returns CDR1 SGHDT and CDR2 YYEEEE. CDR3 in amino acids: CASSLWRDYGYTF. DNA of the CDR3: TGTGCCAGCAGCTTGTGGCGCGACTATGGCTACACCTTC.

The chain recombines TRBV3-1 (or the pseudogene TRBV3-2) with TRBJ1-5; TRBD1 might be the D (6 bases). V lost 0 bases to trimming and J lost 6 bases, with 12 bases between them. Germline CDR1 and CDR2: LGHDT and YNNKEL (reference sequence). The CDR3 covers 15 residues. The CDR3 DNA sequence: TGTGCCAGCAGCCAAGATGGGGGGGCTAGTCAGCCCCAGCATTTT. The encoded protein is CASSQDGGASQPQHF.

The V call is TRBV14, the J call TRBJ1-1; TRBD1 aligns across 8 bases. V dropped 3 bases and J dropped 4; count of bases not matched to a gene: 4. Germline assignment: CDR1 SGHDN and CDR2 FVKESK. The CDR3 loop spans 14 amino acids. CDR3 amino acids: CASSHHGQGTEAFF. CDR3 DNA: TGTGCCAGCAGCCACCACGGACAGGGCACTGAAGCTTTCTTT.

The chain carries TRBV27 and TRBJ1-2, with a possible D match to TRBD1 (5 bases). Germline CDR1 is MNHEY and CDR2 is SMNVEV (reference sequence). This CDR3 comprises 14 residues. Trimming took off 8 bases at V and 6 bases at J, with 19 bases between the two ends. CDR3 coding DNA: TGTGCCAGCTCGACAGCGCCCTATAAGGATGGCTACACCTTC. This gives the protein CASSTAPYKDGYTF.

In this sample, this clone turned up once. The chain is built from TRBV5-6 and TRBJ1-5; no reliable D call. CDR3 length equals 17 residues. V was clipped by 4 bases and J by 4 bases, with 21 bases between them. The germline V gene has CDR1 SGHDT and CDR2 YYEEEE. The DNA for the CDR3 is TGTGCCAGCAGCGCTTATTCTACGGGGTTTAGAAATCAGCCCCAGCATTTT. It yields the protein CASSAYSTGFRNQPQHF.

The chain links TRBV6-1 to TRBJ1-5, with unresolved D. Germline CDR1 reads MNHNS; CDR2 reads SASEGT. The CDR3 runs to 12 residues. Trimming pared 3 bases from V and 11 bases from J, leaving 11 bases between. CDR3 DNA sequence: TGTGCCAGCAGTGACAAGGTCCCGGCCCAGCATTTT. Its translation: CASSDKVPAQHF.

V is TRBV19 and J is TRBJ2-4; 10 bases align to TRBD1. The germline gives CDR1 LNHDA, CDR2 SQIVND (reference sequence). V lost 5 bases to trimming and J lost 15 bases; unmatched junction nucleotides: 13. This CDR3 has 14 amino acids. CDR3 amino acids: CASSRRDRGPLMYF. CDR3 nucleotides: TGTGCCAGTAGTCGCCGGGACAGGGGCCCGCTCATGTACTTC.

This chain links TRBV2 with TRBJ2-5; 7 bases map to TRBD1. The V gene end was trimmed by 2 bases and the J gene end by 5 bases; junction bases not matched to a gene: 5. Germline V gives CDR1 SNHLY, CDR2 FYNNEI. The CDR3 loop spans 14 amino acids. In DNA form, the CDR3 reads TGTGCCAGCAGTGAACGACAGGGTGGCGAGACCCAGTACTTC. Protein: CASSERQGGETQYF. The whole variable domain, filled in from reference TRBV2 and TRBJ2-5, reads EPEVTQTPSHQVTQMGQEVILRCVPISNHLYFYWYRQILGQKVEFLVSFYNNEISEKSEIFDDQFSVERPDGSNFTLKIRSTKLEDSAMYFCASSERQGGETQYFGPGTRLLVL.

This clone came up once. This CDR3 reads CASFGGDGYTF. In nucleotides, the CDR3 is TGTGCCAGCTTCGGGGGCGACGGCTACACCTTC. J is TRBJ1-2 and V is TRBV7-9; maybe TRBD1 (6 bases). V was clipped by 8 bases and J by 8 bases, with 12 bases between them. The V gene's germline CDR1 is SEHNR and CDR2 FQNEAQ (reference sequence). CDR3 length: 11 amino acids.

This chain links TRBV6-4 with TRBJ1-6; D gene uncertain. From germline, CDR1 is MRHNA and CDR2 SNTAGT. Deletions cut 4 bases from V and 7 bases from J, with 11 bases between. The CDR3 runs 14 residues. The CDR3 DNA follows: TGTGCCAGCAGTGTTGGCTTTGAAAATTCACCCCTCCACTTT. Translated: CASSVGFENSPLHF.

This chain uses TRBV7-9 with TRBJ1-1; no clear D. In germline, CDR1 is SEHNR, CDR2 FQNEAQ (reference sequence). V lost 4 bases to trimming and J lost 7 bases, with 10 bases between them. The CDR3 contains 12 residues. In nucleotides, the CDR3 is TGTGCCAGCAGCTCGAGCATCCTTGAAGCTTTCTTT. Amino acids: CASSSSILEAFF.

J is TRBJ1-3 and V is TRBV5-1; D perhaps matches TRBD1 (6 bases). Germline CDR1 and CDR2: SGHRS and YFSETQ. V shed 0 bases and J shed 3 bases, with 16 bases lying between them. This CDR3 region has 17 residues. CDR3 sequence reads: CASSLAGGRGGGNTIYF. The CDR3 DNA sequence: TGCGCCAGCAGCTTGGCCGGGGGCCGCGGTGGTGGAAACACCATATATTTT.

V usage is TRBV5-4 and J usage is TRBJ1-2, with D possibly matching TRBD1 (5 bases). Germline CDR1 is SGHNT and CDR2 is YYREEE (reference sequence). V was pared by 4 bases and J by 4 bases, with 26 bases between. The CDR3 is 18 amino acids. The CDR3 reads CASSTGGVVRGLGYGYTF. CDR3 DNA: TGTGCCAGCAGCACCGGGGGGGTGGTCCGGGGTCTTGGCTATGGCTACACCTTC.

There are a few counts of this clone. The chain combines TRBV5-1 with TRBJ2-5, with 8 bases lining up with TRBD2. Looked up from germline, CDR1 is SGHRS and CDR2 is YFSETQ. V gave up 4 bases and J gave up 3 bases; unmatched junction bases: 5. This CDR3 comprises 14 residues. This CDR3 reads CASSTGTSEETQYF. In nucleotides, the CDR3 is TGCGCCAGCAGCACAGGGACTAGTGAAGAGACCCAGTACTTC.

The chain joins TRBV9 to TRBJ1-4; D gene uncertain. Germline lookup yields CDR1 SGDLS and CDR2 YYNGEE. V shed 4 bases and J shed 7 bases, with 11 bases lying between them. CDR3 length: 13 amino acids. The CDR3 DNA reads as TGTGCCAGCAGCCCCATAGGGAGTGAAAAACTGTTTTTT. Its translation is CASSPIGSEKLFF.

The rearrangement uses TRBV27 and TRBJ1-1; the D gene is possibly TRBD1 (6 bases). CDR1 is MNHEY, CDR2 SMNVEV, per germline (reference sequence). V was trimmed by 6 bases and J by 1 base, leaving 9 bases between them. This CDR3 contains 13 residues. For the CDR3, the DNA is TGTGCCAGCAGGGCAGGGGCGAACACTGAAGCTTTCTTT. Translation: CASRAGANTEAFF.

The chain is built from TRBV7-2 and TRBJ2-1, with a weak D call TRBD1 (5 bases). V shed 1 base and J shed 8 bases, with 12 bases lying between them. The CDR3 spans 14 residues. Germline V gene data show CDR1 as SGHTA and CDR2 as FQGNSA. The CDR3 sequence is CASSLGGRPHEQFF. The CDR3 DNA reads TGTGCCAGCAGCTTAGGGGGCAGGCCCCATGAGCAGTTCTTC.

The chain links TRBV11-1 to TRBJ2-7; D perhaps matches TRBD1 (5 bases). CDR1 and CDR2 (germline): SGHAT, FQDESV (reference sequence). The CDR3 runs 16 residues. V was cut by 5 bases and J by 3 bases, with 20 bases left in between. CDR3 region: CASSRQPRGIYYEQYF. The CDR3 DNA is TGTGCCAGCAGCCGACAGCCCAGAGGTATATACTACGAGCAGTACTTC.

This chain joins TRBV30 and TRBJ1-3; D is unresolved. Trimming left V 3 bases short and J 0 bases short, with 12 bases between. The CDR3 length is 15 residues. The V gene's germline CDR1 is GTSNPN and CDR2 SVGIG (reference sequence). Here the CDR3 DNA reads TGTGCCTGGAGCCCGGACTCAAGCTCTGGAAACACCATATATTTT. The encoded protein is CAWSPDSSSGNTIYF.

This chain connects TRBV9 to TRBJ1-5, with D tentatively TRBD1 (5 bases). The CDR3 contains 14 residues. CDR1 and CDR2 (germline): SGDLS, YYNGEE. Trimming removed 3 bases at V and 6 bases at J, with 13 bases between. DNA for the CDR3: TGTGCCAGCAGCGACCGTGACACAGGTCAGCCCCAGCATTTT. Amino acid sequence: CASSDRDTGQPQHF.

This clone came up once. V is TRBV5-1 and J is TRBJ2-2, with D uncertain. The CDR3 extends over 13 amino acids. The V and J ends lost 0 bases and 7 bases respectively, with 7 bases between them. Germline V CDR1 and CDR2: SGHRS, YFSETQ. CDR3 region: CASSLVTDGELFF. CDR3 nucleotides: TGCGCCAGCAGCTTGGTTACGGACGGGGAGCTGTTTTTT. Complete variable domain (other parts from reference TRBV5-1 and TRBJ2-2): KAGVTQTPRYLIKTRGQQVTLSCSPISGHRSVSWYQQTPGQGLQFLFEYFSETQRNKGNFPGRFSGRQFSNSRSEMNVSTLELGDSALYLCASSLVTDGELFFGEGSRLTVL.